These 3 T cell receptor beta chains originate from one sample sequenced in a study of human T cells and chemical hapten exposure. Time point of the sample: healthy volunteer bleed at 2 weeks. Unseparated into fractions, whole blood served as the source from which total RNA was extracted. TCRdb redid the calling of the RACE reads with MiXCR, one entry per CDR3 protein. This table has over 45,000 distinct CDR3 sequences, around 4.5% appearing once. Sample: whole blood. These receptors were collected from a female donor in good health. Some clones in this sample may be carry-over from other donors' samples.

The table lists this clonotype with many counts. CDR3 DNA: TGTGCCAGCAGCTTTATCGGGGTCTCCTACAATGAGCAGTTCTTC. Amino acid sequence: CASSFIGVSYNEQFF. The chain combines TRBV7-2 with TRBJ2-1, with D possibly TRBD2 on 5 matching bases. The CDR3 covers 15 residues. Trimming removed 3 bases at V and 0 bases at J, with 9 bases between. Germline V gene lookup returns CDR1 SGHTA and CDR2 FQGNSA.

This clonotype came up a few times. This chain uses TRBV18 with TRBJ2-3, with D unresolved. The CDR3 extends over 15 amino acids. Germline V lookup: CDR1 KGHSH, CDR2 LQKENI. V lost 4 bases, J lost 2 bases, and 13 bases lay in between. In nucleotides, the CDR3 is TGTGCCAGCTCACTAGGACCGGTTGACACAGATACGCAGTATTTT. Translating gives CASSLGPVDTDTQYF.

The chain joins TRBV29-1 to TRBJ1-1; D is undetermined. Looked up from germline, CDR1 is SQVTM and CDR2 is ANQGSEA. CDR3 size: 11 residues. Trimming left V 7 bases short and J 5 bases short, with 11 bases between. This chain's CDR3 is CSGRTETEAFF. CDR3 DNA sequence: TGCAGCGGTCGTACAGAGACTGAAGCTTTCTTT.